What follows are 6 T cell receptor beta chains derived from one specimen sequenced in a study of T cell changes during pregnancy in multiple sclerosis. Sequenced by immunoSEQ multiplex PCR; TCRdb stores in-frame clones only, minus some. In the table there are 130,000 or so clones, roughly 96% of which are singletons. The input for sequencing was peripheral blood, taken after pregnancy. These receptors were obtained from a female donor with multiple sclerosis, enrolled in a pregnancy study.

V and J are TRBV21-1 and TRBJ2-7; the D segment call TRBD1 is taken from the table without a DNA check. TRBV21-1 is annotated as a pseudogene. CDR3 length: 14 residues. CDR3 DNA: TGTGCCAGCACAGTCAGGGTCAACTCCTACGAGCAGTACTTC. Translated, it gives CASTVRVNSYEQYF.

The gene calls are TRBV7-9 and TRBJ1-4, with D perhaps matching TRBD1 (5 bases). In germline, CDR1 is SEHNR, CDR2 FQNEAQ (reference sequence). The CDR3 runs 15 residues. Between the trimmed V and J ends, which lost 1 base and 3 bases, there was a span of 9 bases. The CDR3 sequence: CASSLGQGPNEKLFF. The CDR3 nucleotides are TGTGCCAGCAGCTTAGGTCAGGGTCCTAATGAAAAACTGTTTTTT.

This chain connects TRBV7-8 to TRBJ2-7, with 7 bases identical to TRBD1. J was trimmed by 2 bases and V by 5 bases; bases with no gene match: 9. The germline V gene encodes CDR1 SGHVS and CDR2 FQNEAQ. The CDR3 contains 15 residues. CDR3 loop: CASSTRDGTAYEQYF. In DNA form, the CDR3 reads TGTGCCAGCAGCACCCGGGACGGGACAGCCTACGAGCAGTACTTC.

This rearrangement joins TRBV7-8 to TRBJ2-3; D is unclear. Between the trimmed V and J ends, which lost 4 bases and 5 bases, there was a span of 19 bases. CDR1 and CDR2 (germline): SGHVS, FQNEAQ. This CDR3 has 16 amino acids. CDR3 region: CASSSTLVTLVDTQYF. CDR3 bases: TGTGCCAGCAGCTCAACCCTAGTTACTCTCGTAGATACGCAGTATTTT.

The rearrangement joins TRBV4-1 to TRBJ2-5; perhaps TRBD1 as D (5 bases). The length of the CDR3 is 16 residues. V was clipped by 2 bases and J by 4 bases, with 17 bases between them. The germline V gene encodes CDR1 MGHRA and CDR2 YSYEKL. CDR3 sequence (DNA): TGCGCCAGCAGCCAACCGGAAAGTAGGGGCCTAGAGACCCAGTACTTC. Translating it yields CASSQPESRGLETQYF.

The chain has TRBV19 and TRBJ2-3, with TRBD2 identical over 8 bases. V shed 10 bases and J 1 base; nucleotides not matched to a gene: 13. CDR3 length equals 16 residues. The germline gives CDR1 LNHDA, CDR2 SQIVND (reference sequence). CDR3 DNA: TGTGCCACCGTAACTCCGGGAGGGTTGGGCACAGATACGCAGTATTTT. It encodes CATVTPGGLGTDTQYF.